This TCR beta chain was sequenced in a study of CD8+CD57+ T cells in acquired aplastic anemia (dated by TCRdb to the late 2010s). A note on the overall study: A mean of around 3.3 ug of DNA, ranging from roughly 0.19 to 27.4 ug, was extracted from sorted CD4+ and CD8+ cells. CD8+CD57+ expansion was defined as a frequency above the mean frequency observed in healthy subjects. Study-level results and caveats: CD8+ Simpson's diversity did not differ significantly between patients and healthy controls (P=0.060). Around 27 CD8+ CDR3 sequences were shared between patients and controls but appeared highly expressed in patients and within their immunodominant clones.

The patients picked for sequencing were ones in whom flow cytometry had shown an expansion of CD8+CD57+ cells. Every patient had a diagnosis of severe acquired aplastic anemia based on International Study of Aplastic Anemia and Agranulocytosis and Camitta criteria. No therapy had been received by the patients at the time of blood sampling. TCR repertoires of sorted CD4+ and CD8+ blood T cells from severe aplastic anemia patients and healthy subjects were deep-sequenced in the study. In the USA, patient enrollment took place under clinicaltrials.gov protocols 00001620, 01623167, 00001397, 00071045, 00081523 and 00961064. Ficoll-Paque density gradient centrifugation was used to isolate peripheral blood mononuclear cells. CD4+ and CD8+ T cells were sorted by FACS or magnetic beads before DNA extraction. This clonotype occurred many times. Its antigen specificity is not known. No base qualities exist here, and no much larger clone lies one base off it.

TCR beta VDJ combination and CDR3 sequence profiling used genomic DNA as the template. An Illumina HiSeq 2000 was the platform used for TCR repertoire sequencing. Regarding the original processing steps: Repertoires were assessed using TRBV/TRBJ rearrangement plots, CDR3 size and DJ length profiles, and Simpson's diversity index. Whichever DNA sequence was most abundant in the deep sequencing data was defined as the immunodominant clone. CDR3 amino acid sequences were checked for sharing across subjects and were also compared against the VDJdb database and published repertoires. TCRdb applied fastp at Q25 and MiXCR to the public reads, then kept only in-frame beta chains. Rows with a matching CDR3 protein are joined into one entry that keeps the most common DNA and genes. TCRdb, not the authors, supplied the V and J calls. The table for this sample lists over 150,000 distinct CDR3 sequences; around half of them were counted only once. In total, the top ten clones hold around 3% of the sample.

The germline V end is reduced by 3 bases and the J end by 7 bases; junction bases left unmatched: 8. Via the germline V gene, CDR1 is WSHSY and CDR2 SAAADI. From cysteine to phenylalanine, the CDR3 is 15 amino acids long. The only DNA kept is the CDR3, 45 bases in frame from the first base. Material for sequencing was sorted CD4+, CD8+, or CD8+CD57+ T cells (not recorded which) from PBMCs. The chain links TRBV10-2 with TRBJ2-1; TRBD1 agrees with 8 junctional bases. The sequence came from a human donor with aplastic anemia. The DNA sequence reads TGCGCCAGCAGTGAAGGTCTACGGACAGGGAATGAGCAGTTCTTC. It codes for CASSEGLRTGNEQFF.